Below, one TCR beta chain is given with its context. Its target is not known. Individual cDNA molecules were tagged with unique molecular identifiers. TCRdb fed the 5' RACE reads into MiXCR, producing one record per CDR3 protein. This sample carries fewer than 85,000 distinct CDR3 sequences, about 11% of them seen once, and the ten largest clones take 12%. The sample originates from a study of early T cells in non-severe SARS-CoV-2 infection. Study as a whole: Unpaired chains resulted from sequencing bulk RNA of unsorted whole blood.

This CDR3 region has 11 residues. V lost 6 bases to trimming and J lost 3 bases, with 5 bases between them. Germline CDR1 reads MNHNS; CDR2 reads SASEGT. Study-level points and caveats: Missing private and CD4 specificities, VDJdb matching favored anti-spike CD8 responses.

The gene calls are TRBV6-1 and TRBJ1-1; D not resolved. Source: whole blood, taken at baseline. This TCR was recovered from an adult who was a healthcare worker with PCR-confirmed SARS-CoV-2 infection or an uninfected control (not recorded which). The CDR3 sequence: CASREDTEAFF. CDR3 in DNA: TGTGCCAGCAGGGAGGACACTGAAGCTTTCTTT.